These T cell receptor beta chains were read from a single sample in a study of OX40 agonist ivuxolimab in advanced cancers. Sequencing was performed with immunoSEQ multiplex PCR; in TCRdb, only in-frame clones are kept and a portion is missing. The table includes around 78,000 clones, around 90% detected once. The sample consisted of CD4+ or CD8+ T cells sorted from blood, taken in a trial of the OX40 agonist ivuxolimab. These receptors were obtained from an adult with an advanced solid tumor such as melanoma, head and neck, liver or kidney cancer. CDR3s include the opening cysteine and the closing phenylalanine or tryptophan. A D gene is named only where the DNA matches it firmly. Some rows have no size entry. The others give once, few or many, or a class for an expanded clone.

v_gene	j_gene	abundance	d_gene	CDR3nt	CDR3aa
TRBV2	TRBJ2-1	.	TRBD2	TGTGCCAGCAGTGTTGTAGCGGGAGGCTTGTCCAGCTCCTACAATGAGCAGTTCTTC	CASSVVAGGLSSSYNEQFF
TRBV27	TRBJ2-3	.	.	TGTGCCAGCAGAAGCACAGATACGCAGTATTTT	CASRSTDTQYF
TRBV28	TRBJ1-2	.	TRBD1	TGTGCCAGCAGCCGATGGACAGGGGGCGCCTCGGACTATGGCTACACCTTC	CASSRWTGGASDYGYTF
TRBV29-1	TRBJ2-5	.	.	TGCAGCGTTGAACTCGCCTCACAAGAGACCCAGTACTTC	CSVELASQETQYF
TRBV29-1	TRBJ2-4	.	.	TGCAGCGCTGAGGAGGCCAAAAACATTCAGTACTTC	CSAEEAKNIQYF
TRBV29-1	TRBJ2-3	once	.	TGCAGCGTTGAACCTCTATCAGATACGCAGTATTTT	CSVEPLSDTQYF
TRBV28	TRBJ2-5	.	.	TGTGCCAGCAGTTTAGGACTACAAGAGACCCAGTACTTC	CASSLGLQETQYF
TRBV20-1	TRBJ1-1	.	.	TGCAGTGCTGCCCTTAGAACTGAAGCTTTCTTT	CSAALRTEAFF
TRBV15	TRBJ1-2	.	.	TGTGCCACCAGCGTGACAGTTCACTATGGCTACACCTTC	CATSVTVHYGYTF
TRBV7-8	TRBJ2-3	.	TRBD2	TGTGCCAGCAGCACAGCGGGGGGAGTTGTCACGCAGTATTTT	CASSTAGGVVTQYF
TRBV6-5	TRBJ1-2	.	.	TGTGCCAGCAGTTACTCCCCACAGATAGCTAACTATGGCTACACCTTC	CASSYSPQIANYGYTF
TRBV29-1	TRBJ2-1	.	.	TGCAGCGGCCTACAGGCAGGACGATACAATGAGCAGTTCTTC	CSGLQAGRYNEQFF
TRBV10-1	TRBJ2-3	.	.	TGCGCCAGCAGTGAGTCGGGGTTCGGGGCCCCAGATACGCAGTATTTT	CASSESGFGAPDTQYF
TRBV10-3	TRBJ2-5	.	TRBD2	TGTGCCATCAGTGAATTAGGAGCGGGAGGGAGGGAGACCCAGTACTTC	CAISELGAGGRETQYF
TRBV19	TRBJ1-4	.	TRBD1	TGTGCCAGTAGTATCCTCACCGGGACAGGAAATGAAAAACTGTTTTTT	CASSILTGTGNEKLFF
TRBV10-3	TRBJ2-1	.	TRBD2	TGTGCCATCACTGCAGGACTAGCGGTAGACAATGAGCAGTTCTTC	CAITAGLAVDNEQFF
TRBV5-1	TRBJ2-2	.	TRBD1	TGCGCCAGCAGCTTGGGGGCTCACAGGGGGCCCGGGGAGCTGTTTTTT	CASSLGAHRGPGELFF
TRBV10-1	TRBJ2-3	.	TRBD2	TGCGCCAGCACCCCCGGGACTAGCTTTGATACGCAGTATTTT	CASTPGTSFDTQYF
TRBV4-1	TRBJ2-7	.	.	TGCGCCAGCAGCCAAGCAGGGGGGACCTACGAGCAGTACTTC	CASSQAGGTYEQYF
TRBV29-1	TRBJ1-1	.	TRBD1	TGCAGTTGTAGGGGGCTGAGCACTGAAGCTTTCTTT	CSCRGLSTEAFF
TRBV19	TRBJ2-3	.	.	TGTGCCAGTAGTATTCTGCCAGGGGCTATCACAGATACGCAGTATTTT	CASSILPGAITDTQYF
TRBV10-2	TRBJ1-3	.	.	TGCGCCAGCAGTGCAGGACCGGGCTCTGGAAACACCATATATTTT	CASSAGPGSGNTIYF
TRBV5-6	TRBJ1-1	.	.	TGTGCCAGCAGCTTGAATCCGGGGGCGAACACTGAAGCTTTCTTT	CASSLNPGANTEAFF
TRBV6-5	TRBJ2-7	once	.	TGTGCCAGCATACCGACGGTGAGCTCCTACGAGCAGTACTTC	CASIPTVSSYEQYF
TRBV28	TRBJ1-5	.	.	TGTGCCAGCAGGGAAGGGGGGGGGTATAGCAATCAGCCCCAGCATTTT	CASREGGGYSNQPQHF
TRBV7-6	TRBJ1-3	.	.	TGTGCCAGCAGCTTAGCACCGCTTTGGAGTGGAAACACCATATATTTT	CASSLAPLWSGNTIYF
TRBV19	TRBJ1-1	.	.	TGTGCCAGTAGAGGAAGGGGGTGGAGCACTGAAGCTTTCTTT	CASRGRGWSTEAFF
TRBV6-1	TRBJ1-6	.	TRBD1	TGTGCCAGCAGTGACGACAGGGCGGGTTCACCCCTCCACTTT	CASSDDRAGSPLHF
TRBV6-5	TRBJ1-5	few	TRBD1	TGTGCCAGCAGTTACAACAGGGGTCAGCCCCAGCATTTT	CASSYNRGQPQHF
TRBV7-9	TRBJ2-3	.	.	TGTGCCAGCAGCTTAGGGGGCACAGATACGCAGTATTTT	CASSLGGTDTQYF
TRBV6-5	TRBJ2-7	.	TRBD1	TGTGCCAGCAGTTCCGGGACAGGGGGCAGGTACGAGCAGTACTTC	CASSSGTGGRYEQYF
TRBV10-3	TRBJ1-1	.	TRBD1	TGTGCCATCAGCCAGGGGACAGTCACTGAAGCTTTCTTT	CAISQGTVTEAFF
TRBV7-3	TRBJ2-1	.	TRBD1	TGTGCCAGCAGCCGGGGACAGGGAAGTGGCAATGAGCAGTTCTTC	CASSRGQGSGNEQFF
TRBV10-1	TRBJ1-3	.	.	TGCGCCAGCAGTGACTCTGCCTCTGGAAACACCATATATTTT	CASSDSASGNTIYF
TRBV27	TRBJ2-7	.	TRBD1	TGTGCCAGCAGTTTAGAGAGGGGGCTGCCCGAGCAGTACTTC	CASSLERGLPEQYF
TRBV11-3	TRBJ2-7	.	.	TGTGCCAGCAGCTTGATGGGCTCGGCCTCCCTAGAGCAGTACTTC	CASSLMGSASLEQYF
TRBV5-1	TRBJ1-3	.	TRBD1	TGCGCCAGCAGCTGGGACACAGGGGCCAGCTCTGGAAACACCATATATTTT	CASSWDTGASSGNTIYF
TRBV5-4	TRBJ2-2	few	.	TGTGCCAGCAGCCAAGGGAGCGATTCCACCGGGGAGCTGTTTTTT	CASSQGSDSTGELFF
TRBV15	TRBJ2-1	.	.	TGTGCCACCAGCAGTGGGAGGTACAATGAGCAGTTCTTC	CATSSGRYNEQFF
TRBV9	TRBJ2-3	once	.	TGTGCCAGCAGCGTCCTTAGCACAGATACGCAGTATTTT	CASSVLSTDTQYF
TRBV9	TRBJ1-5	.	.	TGTGCCAGCAGCGTAGGATATGGGGGTCAGCCCCAGCATTTT	CASSVGYGGQPQHF
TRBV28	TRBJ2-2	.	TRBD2	TGTGCCAGCAGACGACTAGCGGGAGTTTATACCGGGGAGCTGTTTTTT	CASRRLAGVYTGELFF
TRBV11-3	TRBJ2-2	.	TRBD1	TGTGCCAGCAGCTTAGAACCCAGGACAGGGATCACCGGGGAGCTGTTTTTT	CASSLEPRTGITGELFF
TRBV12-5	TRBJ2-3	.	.	TGTGCTAGTGGTTTGGCAATAGGGACCTCGGATACGCAGTATTTT	CASGLAIGTSDTQYF
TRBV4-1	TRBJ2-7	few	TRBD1	TGCGCCAGCAGCCTTATTCCGGGACAGGGTTACGAGCAGTACTTC	CASSLIPGQGYEQYF
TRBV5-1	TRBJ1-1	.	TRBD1	TGCGCCAGCAGCTGGGGACAGGGGGTTCGCACTGAAGCTTTCTTT	CASSWGQGVRTEAFF
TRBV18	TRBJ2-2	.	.	TGTGCCAGCTCACCACTTCTCGGACTTCCCGGGGAGCTGTTTTTT	CASSPLLGLPGELFF
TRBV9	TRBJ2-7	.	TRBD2	TGTGCCAGCAGCCCCAGAGGGACTAGCTTCCACGAGCAGTACTTC	CASSPRGTSFHEQYF
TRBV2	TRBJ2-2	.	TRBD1	TGTGCCAGCAGTGTGCAGGGGGCCGGGGAGCTGTTTTTT	CASSVQGAGELFF
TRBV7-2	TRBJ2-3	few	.	TGTGCCAGCAGCTTAGTGGTAGCAGATACGCAGTATTTT	CASSLVVADTQYF
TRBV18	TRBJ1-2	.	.	TGTGCCAGCTCACCACCGTCCTTGAGTGGTGGGGGCTACACCTTC	CASSPPSLSGGGYTF
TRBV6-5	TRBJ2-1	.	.	TGTGCCAGCGGCGGACGGGCCAATGAGCAGTTCTTC	CASGGRANEQFF
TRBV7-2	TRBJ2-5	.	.	TGTGCCAGCAGCTTTCAAGTCGGCGAGACCCAGTACTTC	CASSFQVGETQYF
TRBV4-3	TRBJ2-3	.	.	TGCGCCAGCAGCCAAGTAGGGCAGGGAGGAGATACGCAGTATTTT	CASSQVGQGGDTQYF
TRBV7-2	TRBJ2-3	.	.	TGTGCCAGCAGCTTAGTCCGGGGGGCTTTATATACGCAGTATTTT	CASSLVRGALYTQYF